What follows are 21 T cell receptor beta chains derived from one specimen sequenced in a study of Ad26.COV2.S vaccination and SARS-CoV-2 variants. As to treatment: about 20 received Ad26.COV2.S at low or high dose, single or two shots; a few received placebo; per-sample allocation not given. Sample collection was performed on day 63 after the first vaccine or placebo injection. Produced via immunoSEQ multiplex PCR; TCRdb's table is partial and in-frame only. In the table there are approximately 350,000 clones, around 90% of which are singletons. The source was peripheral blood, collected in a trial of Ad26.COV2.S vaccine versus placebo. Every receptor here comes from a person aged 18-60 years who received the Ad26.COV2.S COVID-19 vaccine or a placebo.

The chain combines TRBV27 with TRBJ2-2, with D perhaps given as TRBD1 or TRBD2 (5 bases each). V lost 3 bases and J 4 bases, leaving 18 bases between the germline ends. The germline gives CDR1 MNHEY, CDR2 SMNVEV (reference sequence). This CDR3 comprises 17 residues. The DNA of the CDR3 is TGTGCCAGCAGTTTGACTACAGGACCGATTGTCACCGGGGAGCTGTTTTTT. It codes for CASSLTTGPIVTGELFF.

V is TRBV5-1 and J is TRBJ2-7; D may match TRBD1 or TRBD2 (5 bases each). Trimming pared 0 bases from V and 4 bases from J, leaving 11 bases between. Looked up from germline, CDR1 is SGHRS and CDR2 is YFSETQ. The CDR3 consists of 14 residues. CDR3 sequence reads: CASSLAGRPYEQYF. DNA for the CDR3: TGCGCCAGCAGCTTGGCAGGGAGACCGTACGAGCAGTACTTC.

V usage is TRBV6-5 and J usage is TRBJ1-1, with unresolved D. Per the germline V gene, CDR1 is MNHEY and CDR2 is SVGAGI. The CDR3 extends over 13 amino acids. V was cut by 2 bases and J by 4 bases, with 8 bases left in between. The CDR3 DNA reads TGTGCCAGCAGTTACAGGGCGAGCACTGAAGCTTTCTTT. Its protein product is CASSYRASTEAFF.

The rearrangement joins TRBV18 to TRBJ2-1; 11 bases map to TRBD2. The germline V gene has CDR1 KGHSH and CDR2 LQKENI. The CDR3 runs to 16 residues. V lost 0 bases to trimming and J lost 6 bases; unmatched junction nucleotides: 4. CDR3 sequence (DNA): TGTGCCAGCTCACCACCAGGGACTAGCGGTATCAATGAGCAGTTCTTC. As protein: CASSPPGTSGINEQFF.

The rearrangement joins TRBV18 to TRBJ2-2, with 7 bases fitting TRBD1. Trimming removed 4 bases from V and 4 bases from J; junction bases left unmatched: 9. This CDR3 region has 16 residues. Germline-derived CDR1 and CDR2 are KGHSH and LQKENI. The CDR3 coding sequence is TGTGCCAGCTCACTTCGGGACAGTTGGGGCACCGGGGAGCTGTTTTTT. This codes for CASSLRDSWGTGELFF.

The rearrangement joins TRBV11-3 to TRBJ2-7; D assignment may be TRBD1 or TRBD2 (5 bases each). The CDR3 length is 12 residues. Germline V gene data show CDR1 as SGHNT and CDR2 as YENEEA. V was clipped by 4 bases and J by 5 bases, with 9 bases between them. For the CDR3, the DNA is TGTGCCAGCAGCTGGGACGGTAACGAGCAGTACTTC. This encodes CASSWDGNEQYF.

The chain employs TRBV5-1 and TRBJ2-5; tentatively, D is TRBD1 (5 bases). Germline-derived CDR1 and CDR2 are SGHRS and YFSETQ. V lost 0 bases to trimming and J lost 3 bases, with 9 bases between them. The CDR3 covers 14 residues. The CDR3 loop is CASSLGRAEETQYF. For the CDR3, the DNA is TGCGCCAGCAGCTTGGGCAGGGCGGAAGAGACCCAGTACTTC.

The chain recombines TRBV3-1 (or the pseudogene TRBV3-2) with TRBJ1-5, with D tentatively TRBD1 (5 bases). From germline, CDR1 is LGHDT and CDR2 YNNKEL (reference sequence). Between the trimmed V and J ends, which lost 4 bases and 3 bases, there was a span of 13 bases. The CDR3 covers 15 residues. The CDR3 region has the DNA TGTGCCAGCAGCCGGGGGACCGATAACAATCAGCCCCAGCATTTT. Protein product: CASSRGTDNNQPQHF.

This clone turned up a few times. The CDR3 DNA is TGCAGTGCTAGTTCTAGCGGGGTAGGTTCGGTTTACGAGCAGTACTTC. Its translation is CSASSSGVGSVYEQYF. The genes are TRBV20-1 and TRBJ2-7, with TRBD2 identical over 9 bases. This CDR3 is 16 amino acids long. Trimming took 3 bases from V and 4 from J; bases not matched to a gene: 13. Germline V lookup: CDR1 DFQATT, CDR2 SNEGSKA (reference sequence).

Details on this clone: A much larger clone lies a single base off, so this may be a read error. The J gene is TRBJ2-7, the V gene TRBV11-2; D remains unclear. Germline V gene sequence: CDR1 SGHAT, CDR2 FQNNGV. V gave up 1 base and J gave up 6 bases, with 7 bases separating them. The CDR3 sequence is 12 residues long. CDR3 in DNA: TGTGCCAGCAGCTTAGGGGGTGGCGAGCAGTACTTC. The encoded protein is CASSLGGGEQYF.

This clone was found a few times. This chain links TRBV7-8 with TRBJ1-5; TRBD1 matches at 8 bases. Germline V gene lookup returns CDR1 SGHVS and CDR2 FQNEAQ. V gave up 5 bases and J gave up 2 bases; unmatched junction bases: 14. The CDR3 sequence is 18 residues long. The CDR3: CASSPGQGIRWGNQPQHF. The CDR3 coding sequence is TGTGCCAGCAGCCCCGGACAGGGAATTCGGTGGGGCAATCAGCCCCAGCATTTT.

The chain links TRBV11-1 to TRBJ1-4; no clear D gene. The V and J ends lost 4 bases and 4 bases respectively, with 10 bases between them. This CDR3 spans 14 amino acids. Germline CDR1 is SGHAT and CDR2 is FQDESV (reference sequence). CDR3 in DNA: TGTGCCAGCAGCTCAAGGACGGTTAATGAAAAACTGTTTTTT. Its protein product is CASSSRTVNEKLFF.

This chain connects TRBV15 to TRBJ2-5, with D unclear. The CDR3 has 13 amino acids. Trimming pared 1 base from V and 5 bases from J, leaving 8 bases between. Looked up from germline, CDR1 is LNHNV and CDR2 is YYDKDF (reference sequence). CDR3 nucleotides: TGTGCCACCAGCAGAGGCAAAAGCGAGACCCAGTACTTC. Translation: CATSRGKSETQYF.

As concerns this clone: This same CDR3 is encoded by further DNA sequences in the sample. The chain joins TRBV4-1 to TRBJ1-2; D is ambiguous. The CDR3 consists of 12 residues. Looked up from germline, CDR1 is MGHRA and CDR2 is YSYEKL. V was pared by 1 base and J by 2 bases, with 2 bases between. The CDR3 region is CASSQGNYGYTF. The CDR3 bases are TGCGCCAGCAGCCAAGGAAACTATGGCTACACCTTC.

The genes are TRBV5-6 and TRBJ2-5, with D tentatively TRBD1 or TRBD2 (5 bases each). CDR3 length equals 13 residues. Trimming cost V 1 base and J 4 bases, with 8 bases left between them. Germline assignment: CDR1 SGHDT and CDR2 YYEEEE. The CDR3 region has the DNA TGTGCCAGCAGCTTGCGAGGGGTAGAGACCCAGTACTTC. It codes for CASSLRGVETQYF. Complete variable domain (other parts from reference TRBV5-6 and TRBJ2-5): DAGVTQSPTHLIKTRGQQVTLRCSPKSGHDTVSWYQQALGQGPQFIFQYYEEEERQRGNFPDRFSGHQFPNYSSELNVNALLLGDSALYLCASSLRGVETQYFGPGTRLLVL.

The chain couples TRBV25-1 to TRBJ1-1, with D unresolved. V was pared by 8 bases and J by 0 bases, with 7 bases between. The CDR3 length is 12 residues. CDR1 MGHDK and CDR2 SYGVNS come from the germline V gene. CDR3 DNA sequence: TGTGCCAGCGGACGGTTGAACACTGAAGCTTTCTTT. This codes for CASGRLNTEAFF.

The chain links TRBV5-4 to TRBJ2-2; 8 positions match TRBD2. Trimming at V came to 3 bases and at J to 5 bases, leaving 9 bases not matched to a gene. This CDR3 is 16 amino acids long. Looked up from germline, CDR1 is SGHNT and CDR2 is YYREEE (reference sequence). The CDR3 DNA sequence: TGTGCCAGCAGCTCCTTCGGGGGGGGCCGGACCGGGGAGCTGTTTTTT. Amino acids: CASSSFGGGRTGELFF.

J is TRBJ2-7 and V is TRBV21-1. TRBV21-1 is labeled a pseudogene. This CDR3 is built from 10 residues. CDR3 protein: CASANYEQYF. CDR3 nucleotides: TGTGCCAGCGCAAACTACGAGCAGTACTTC.

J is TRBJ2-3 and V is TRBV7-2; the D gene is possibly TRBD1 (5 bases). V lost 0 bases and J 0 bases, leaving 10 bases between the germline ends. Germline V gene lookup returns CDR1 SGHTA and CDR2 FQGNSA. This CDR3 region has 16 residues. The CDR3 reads CASSLAGPSSTDTQYF. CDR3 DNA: TGTGCCAGCAGCTTAGCGGGGCCCTCTAGCACAGATACGCAGTATTTT.

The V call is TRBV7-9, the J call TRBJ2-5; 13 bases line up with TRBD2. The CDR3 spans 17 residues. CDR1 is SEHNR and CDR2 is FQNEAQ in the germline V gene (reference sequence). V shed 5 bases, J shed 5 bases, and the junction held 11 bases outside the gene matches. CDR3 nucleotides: TGTGCCAGCAGCCCGGGGACTAGCGGGGCTCTCCGGGAGACCCAGTACTTC. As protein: CASSPGTSGALRETQYF.

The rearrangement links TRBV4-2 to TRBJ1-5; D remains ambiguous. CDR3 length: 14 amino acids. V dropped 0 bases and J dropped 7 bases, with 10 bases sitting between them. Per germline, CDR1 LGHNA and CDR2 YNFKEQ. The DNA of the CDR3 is TGTGCCAGCAGCCAAGATATAGAGTTGCAGCCCCAGCATTTT. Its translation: CASSQDIELQPQHF.